This TCR beta chain was recorded in a study of blood T cell repertoires in COVID-19. The CDR3 is made up of 14 amino acids. Per germline, CDR1 SGHNT and CDR2 YENEEA. The ends were cut back, 1 base at V and 3 bases at J, with 10 bases in the middle. The table came from immunoSEQ multiplex PCR; TCRdb's copy has only in-frame clones and leaves some out. Among 100,000 or so clones listed, 65% to 80% were seen once. This rearrangement joins TRBV11-3 to TRBJ2-7; D not certain. This TCR was recovered from a woman in her seventies with acute or convalescent COVID-19. Sequences were obtained from peripheral blood. This chain's CDR3 is CASSLVGRRYEQYF. The CDR3 DNA is TGTGCCAGCAGCTTAGTCGGCAGGCGCTACGAGCAGTACTTC.